Listed below are T cell receptor beta chains from one sample, sequenced in a study of T cell repertoires in cytomegalovirus infection. One entry per CDR3 protein results from TCRdb running MiXCR on the reads. The table includes approximately 500,000 distinct CDR3 sequences, 16% detected once. Sequencing was carried out using CD8+ T cells from PBMCs. The receptors originated from a human donor in good health (CMV status not recorded). Some clones in this sample may be carry-over from other donors' samples. The CDR3 runs from the conserved cysteine through the conserved F or W. A D gene is named only where the DNA matches it firmly. A row's size may be missing; if present it is once, few, many or a size class.

J: TRBJ2-5; size: many; D: NA; V: TRBV27; DNA: TGTGCCAGCAGTTTGAGCCCAAGGCGGGGCCAAGAGACCCAGTACTTC; CDR3: CASSLSPRRGQETQYF
J: TRBJ2-7; size: few; D: NA; V: TRBV15; DNA: TGTGCCACCAGCAGAGGGGCAGCCCGGACCTACGAGCAGTACTTC; CDR3: CATSRGAARTYEQYF
J: TRBJ2-3; size: NA; D: NA; V: TRBV6-1; DNA: TGTGCCAGCAGCGAAGGACAGCCAGATACGCAGTATTTT; CDR3: CASSEGQPDTQYF
J: TRBJ1-2; size: many; D: TRBD1; V: TRBV11-1; DNA: TGTGCCAGCAGCCCTAACATCGGACAGGGGGCTCTATATGGCTACACCTTC; CDR3: CASSPNIGQGALYGYTF
J: TRBJ1-2; size: NA; D: TRBD1; V: TRBV24-1; DNA: TGTGCCACCAGTGATGGACAGGGGGTAGGCTACACCTTC; CDR3: CATSDGQGVGYTF
J: TRBJ1-4; size: NA; D: NA; V: TRBV6-6; DNA: TGTGCCAGCAGTTACCCGGGGACAACGGTGTGGGAAAAACTGTTTTTT; CDR3: CASSYPGTTVWEKLFF
J: TRBJ2-7; size: many; D: NA; V: TRBV11-2; DNA: TGTGCCAGCAGGTCGGGGGAGCAGTACTTC; CDR3: CASRSGEQYF
J: TRBJ2-5; size: NA; D: TRBD2; V: TRBV9; DNA: TGTGCCAGCAGCGTAGCCCACGGCGGGGGCCAAGAGACCCAGTACTTC; CDR3: CASSVAHGGGQETQYF
J: TRBJ2-7; size: many; D: NA; V: TRBV7-9; DNA: TGTGCCAGCAGCGCAAGGGGGGCCGTCGAGCAGTACTTC; CDR3: CASSARGAVEQYF
J: TRBJ2-7; size: many; D: NA; V: TRBV7-9; DNA: TGTGCCAGCAGTTCTAGAGGGAAACCCTACGAGCAGTACTTC; CDR3: CASSSRGKPYEQYF
J: TRBJ1-1; size: many; D: NA; V: TRBV28; DNA: TGTGCCAGTACCCAAGGGGGCACTGAAGCTTTCTTT; CDR3: CASTQGGTEAFF
J: TRBJ2-2; size: NA; D: TRBD2; V: TRBV24-1; DNA: TGTGCCACCAGTCCGCCCGGTGCCCAGCGGGAGGAGAACACCGGGGAGCTGTTTTTT; CDR3: CATSPPGAQREENTGELFF
J: TRBJ2-3; size: many; D: TRBD1; V: TRBV12-3/TRBV12-4; DNA: TGTGCCAGCAGTTCGGACAGGAGAAGCCACACAGATACGCAGTATTTT; CDR3: CASSSDRRSHTDTQYF
J: TRBJ2-1; size: many; D: TRBD2; V: TRBV12-3/TRBV12-4; DNA: TGTGCCAGCAGTTTACAGGGACTAGCGGGGGGTAATGAGCAGTTCTTC; CDR3: CASSLQGLAGGNEQFF
J: TRBJ2-3; size: NA; D: NA; V: TRBV14; DNA: TGTGCCAGCAATAAAGGGAGGCAGGGGCCCAGATTGAGCACAGATACGCAGTATTTT; CDR3: CASNKGRQGPRLSTDTQYF
J: TRBJ2-3; size: NA; D: NA; V: TRBV11-3; DNA: TGTGCCAGCAGCGAACCACAGGGTGGGACCACAGATACGCAGTATTTT; CDR3: CASSEPQGGTTDTQYF
J: TRBJ1-3; size: few; D: NA; V: TRBV20-1; DNA: TGCAGTGCTATAGGAAACACCATATATTTT; CDR3: CSAIGNTIYF
J: TRBJ1-1; size: few; D: NA; V: TRBV9; DNA: TGTGCCAGCAGCCTGACACCTCGGAACACTGAAGCTTTCTTT; CDR3: CASSLTPRNTEAFF
J: TRBJ2-1; size: many; D: TRBD2; V: TRBV5-4; DNA: TGTGCCAGCAGCTTGAAGCGGGAGAGGAGGAATGAGCAGTTCTTC; CDR3: CASSLKRERRNEQFF
J: TRBJ1-2; size: few; D: NA; V: TRBV20-1; DNA: TGCAGTGCTAACGATCTCTCTAACTATGGCTACACCTTC; CDR3: CSANDLSNYGYTF
J: TRBJ2-7; size: many; D: TRBD1; V: TRBV6-1; DNA: TGTGCCAGCAGTGCGACAGGGGGTGAATCCTACGAGCAGTACTTC; CDR3: CASSATGGESYEQYF
J: TRBJ2-1; size: few; D: TRBD2; V: TRBV13; DNA: TGTGCCAGCAGCTCCCCTCCCCTACTAGCGGTTTCCTACAATGAGCAGTTCTTC; CDR3: CASSSPPLLAVSYNEQFF
J: TRBJ2-7; size: NA; D: NA; V: TRBV3-1; DNA: TGTGCCAGCAGCCAAGAGGAGGAGGGTTACGAGCAGTACTTC; CDR3: CASSQEEEGYEQYF
J: TRBJ1-1; size: many; D: TRBD1; V: TRBV7-8; DNA: TGTGCCAGCAGGCCGGACAGGATGAACACTGAAGCTTTCTTT; CDR3: CASRPDRMNTEAFF
J: TRBJ1-5; size: NA; D: NA; V: TRBV20-1; DNA: TGCAGTGCTACCGCAAGGCGGGACCCAAGACAGCCCCAGCATTTT; CDR3: CSATARRDPRQPQHF
J: TRBJ1-1; size: many; D: NA; V: TRBV28; DNA: TGTGCCAGCAGTTTTTGGGGGATGAACACTGAAGCTTTCTTT; CDR3: CASSFWGMNTEAFF
J: TRBJ2-7; size: once; D: TRBD2; V: TRBV4-2; DNA: TGTGCCAGCAGCCCAGATCGGACTAGCGGGGGGTACGAGCAGTACTTC; CDR3: CASSPDRTSGGYEQYF
J: TRBJ2-2; size: NA; D: NA; V: TRBV20-1; DNA: TGCAGTGCTAGAGAGTCCCAGCCGAACACCGGGGAGCTGTTTTTT; CDR3: CSARESQPNTGELFF
J: TRBJ2-5; size: many; D: NA; V: TRBV12-3/TRBV12-4; DNA: TGTGCCAGCAGCCCGGGGGCAGGGGAAGGGACCCAGTACTTC; CDR3: CASSPGAGEGTQYF
J: TRBJ2-7; size: NA; D: NA; V: TRBV19; DNA: TGTGCCAGTAGTCTTAAGGGACGGTTTACTTCCTACGAGCAGTACTTC; CDR3: CASSLKGRFTSYEQYF
J: TRBJ2-1; size: NA; D: NA; V: TRBV20-1; DNA: TGCAGTGCCCACAGGGATACGTACAATGAGCAGTTCTTC; CDR3: CSAHRDTYNEQFF
J: TRBJ2-1; size: few; D: TRBD2; V: TRBV5-1; DNA: TGCGCCAGCAGCTTGGCCCTGGCTAGCGGGAGCTCCTACAATGAGCAGTTCTTC; CDR3: CASSLALASGSSYNEQFF
J: TRBJ2-3; size: few; D: NA; V: TRBV7-9; DNA: TGTGCCAGCAGCTTATCAGGGGCTACCACAGATACGCAGTATTTT; CDR3: CASSLSGATTDTQYF
J: TRBJ1-1; size: many; D: NA; V: TRBV7-2; DNA: TGTGCCAGCAGCGCGAATCTGTGGCACACTGAAGCTTTCTTT; CDR3: CASSANLWHTEAFF
J: TRBJ1-4; size: many; D: NA; V: TRBV6-1; DNA: TGTGCCAGCAGTGAATGGATCATGGGGAGCTTTGGAGAAAAACTGTTTTTT; CDR3: CASSEWIMGSFGEKLFF
J: TRBJ1-4; size: many; D: NA; V: TRBV28; DNA: TGTGCCAGCAGTCCGGTCGGAGAAAATGAAAAACTGTTTTTT; CDR3: CASSPVGENEKLFF
J: TRBJ2-7; size: NA; D: NA; V: TRBV5-4; DNA: TGTGCCAGCAGCTTGGGAGGGGTCGAAGACGAGCAGTACTTC; CDR3: CASSLGGVEDEQYF
J: TRBJ1-2; size: NA; D: NA; V: TRBV19; DNA: TGTGCCAGTAATAAGGGGTATGGCTACACCTTC; CDR3: CASNKGYGYTF
J: TRBJ2-1; size: few; D: NA; V: TRBV6-5; DNA: TGTGCCAGTAAGACTAGTGACTACAATGAGCAGTTCTTC; CDR3: CASKTSDYNEQFF
J: TRBJ1-2; size: many; D: NA; V: TRBV7-3; DNA: TGTGCCAGCAGCGAATTCCACCATCCGACATATAACTATGGCTACACCTTC; CDR3: CASSEFHHPTYNYGYTF
J: TRBJ2-7; size: few; D: TRBD2; V: TRBV19; DNA: TGTGCCAGTAGTCCGACTAGCGGGAGGGCCTACGAGCAGTACTTC; CDR3: CASSPTSGRAYEQYF
J: TRBJ2-1; size: many; D: TRBD1; V: TRBV6-1; DNA: TGTGCCAGCTTAGACTTAGGGACAGGGGTTCACAATGAGCAGTTCTTC; CDR3: CASLDLGTGVHNEQFF
J: TRBJ2-3; size: many; D: TRBD2; V: TRBV27; DNA: TGTGCCAGCAGTTCGGGGACTAGCGGGGGGAACACAGATACGCAGTATTTT; CDR3: CASSSGTSGGNTDTQYF
J: TRBJ2-2; size: many; D: TRBD1; V: TRBV7-9; DNA: TGTGCCAGCAGCTTTCTTTCTCGTCTGGACAGGGGGCTCCCCGGGGAGCTGTTTTTT; CDR3: CASSFLSRLDRGLPGELFF
J: TRBJ2-3; size: NA; D: TRBD2; V: TRBV5-1; DNA: TGCGCCAGCAGCTCCACTTCTAGCGGGGGGACACCAGATACGCAGTATTTT; CDR3: CASSSTSSGGTPDTQYF
J: TRBJ1-5; size: NA; D: NA; V: TRBV19; DNA: TGTGCCAGTACGGAGACAGCCCCTTATAGCAATCAGCCCCAGCATTTT; CDR3: CASTETAPYSNQPQHF
J: TRBJ1-1; size: many; D: NA; V: TRBV7-9; DNA: TGTGCCAGCAGCCTACTGGGGGGTGAAGCTTTCTTT; CDR3: CASSLLGGEAFF
J: TRBJ2-1; size: many; D: TRBD1; V: TRBV7-9; DNA: TGTGCCAGCATGGCAGGGGGTCCCTACAATGAGCAGTTCTTC; CDR3: CASMAGGPYNEQFF
J: TRBJ2-7; size: few; D: TRBD2; V: TRBV30; DNA: TGTGCCTGGAGTCATACTAGCGGGAGCTACGAGCAGTACTTC; CDR3: CAWSHTSGSYEQYF
J: TRBJ2-1; size: few; D: TRBD2; V: TRBV6-1; DNA: TGTGCCAGCAGTCAGCGGGGGGCCCTCAATGAGCAGTTCTTC; CDR3: CASSQRGALNEQFF
J: TRBJ2-7; size: NA; D: TRBD1; V: TRBV20-1; DNA: TGCAGTGCTAGCCCCCTGGGACAGGAATCCTACGAGCAGTACTTC; CDR3: CSASPLGQESYEQYF